What follows are 29 T cell receptor beta chains derived from one specimen sequenced in a study of blood T cells in healthy people across ages. Through a sample-barcoded 5' primer and a J-beta primer mix, a second PCR was run for 7 to 11 cycles. MiXCR, applied by TCRdb to the 5' RACE reads, yields one record per CDR3 protein. Among more than 800,000 distinct CDR3 sequences, about 28% were seen once, and the ten largest hold 15% to 20%. The specimen was blood. These receptors were taken from a woman of 80 years or more in good health.

A word on this clonotype: A read error is possible here, since a much larger clone lies one base away. This rearrangement joins TRBV3-1 to TRBJ2-1; D is possibly TRBD2 (7 bases). The germline gives CDR1 LGHDT, CDR2 YNNKEL (reference sequence). The CDR3 covers 16 residues. Trimming shortened V by 1 base and J by 7 bases, and 17 bases separated the two germline ends. CDR3 sequence: CASSQGGGGARNEQFF. The DNA of the CDR3 is TGTGCCAGCAGCCAAGGTGGAGGGGGGGCAAGGAATGAGCAGTTCTTC.

This clonotype was counted many times. V gene TRBV27 combines with J gene TRBJ1-2, with D perhaps matching TRBD1 (5 bases). Germline loops: CDR1 MNHEY, CDR2 SMNVEV (reference sequence). Trimming removed 2 bases from V and 2 bases from J, with 9 bases in between. The CDR3 totals 14 residues. CDR3 region: CASSLRSGNYGYTF. The CDR3 nucleotides read TGTGCCAGCAGTTTACGGTCAGGGAACTATGGCTACACCTTC.

This clonotype has a count of ten or more. This rearrangement joins TRBV29-1 to TRBJ2-5; 10 bases fit TRBD1. Germline V gene lookup returns CDR1 SQVTM and CDR2 ANQGSEA. There are 15 residues in the CDR3. V shed 6 bases and J 5 bases; nucleotides not matched to a gene: 12. The CDR3 sequence is CSVFRGTGAGETQYF. The DNA for the CDR3 is TGCAGCGTATTCCGGGGGACAGGGGCTGGGGAGACCCAGTACTTC.

This clonotype was observed at least ten times. The rearrangement joins TRBV20-1 to TRBJ1-2; D is undetermined. CDR1 and CDR2 from the germline V gene are DFQATT and SNEGSKA (reference sequence). The V end lost 3 bases, the J end lost 0 bases, and 14 bases lay between the germline ends. The CDR3 runs 15 residues. CDR3 in DNA: TGCAGTGCTAGTCCAGGCGCACTAGCTAACTATGGCTACACCTTC. Translating it yields CSASPGALANYGYTF.

This chain connects TRBV6-2 or TRBV6-3 to TRBJ1-5, with 8 bases fitting TRBD1. The germline V gene encodes CDR1 MNHEY and CDR2 SVGEGT. This CDR3 comprises 15 residues. Trimming at V came to 4 bases and at J to 4 bases, leaving 6 bases not matched to a gene. The CDR3 DNA reads TGTGCCAGCAGTTTCAGGACAGGGCGGAATCAGCCCCAGCATTTT. Protein: CASSFRTGRNQPQHF.

This clonotype was seen a few times. The gene calls are TRBV6-6 and TRBJ1-2, with D possibly TRBD1 on 5 matching bases. Germline assignment: CDR1 MNHNY and CDR2 SVGAGI (reference sequence). Trimming pared 2 bases from V and 13 bases from J, leaving 14 bases between. The CDR3 is 12 amino acids. The CDR3: CASSYLLGGCTF. DNA of the CDR3: TGTGCCAGCAGTTACCTCTTGGGGGGTTGCACCTTC.

This clonotype was seen at least ten times. The chain uses TRBV9 and TRBJ2-1; the match to TRBD2 covers 7 bases. CDR1 and CDR2 from the germline V gene are SGDLS and YYNGEE. V lost 0 bases and J lost 7; bases outside the gene matches: 7. CDR3 length: 15 residues. CDR3 region: CASSVGEGFLNEQFF. CDR3 coding DNA: TGTGCCAGCAGCGTAGGGGAGGGTTTTTTGAATGAGCAGTTCTTC.

The chain is built from TRBV7-2 and TRBJ2-2; 7 bases agree with TRBD1. Germline V gives CDR1 SGHTA, CDR2 FQGNSA. The trim removed 1 base at V and 5 bases at J, leaving 4 bases unmatched. CDR3 length equals 15 residues. The CDR3 sequence: CASSLGGTVTGELFF. In nucleotides, the CDR3 is TGTGCCAGCAGCTTAGGGGGGACAGTAACCGGGGAGCTGTTTTTT.

This clonotype was recorded many times. The chain has TRBV12-3 or TRBV12-4 and TRBJ2-3, with 7 bases identical to TRBD1. The CDR3 length is 15 residues. Trimming removed 3 bases from V and 2 bases from J; junction bases left unmatched: 5. The CDR3: CASSLNRGYTDTQYF. The CDR3 nucleotides are TGTGCCAGCAGTTTGAACAGGGGCTACACAGATACGCAGTATTTT.

This chain connects TRBV9 to TRBJ1-4; weak D call: TRBD1 (5 bases). Between the trimmed V and J ends, which lost 0 bases and 8 bases, there was a span of 14 bases. The CDR3 consists of 15 residues. Germline V gene sequence: CDR1 SGDLS, CDR2 YYNGEE. CDR3 sequence: CASSVAPRGREKLFF. The CDR3 DNA sequence: TGTGCCAGCAGCGTAGCTCCCCGGGGGAGGGAAAAACTGTTTTTT.

This clonotype was recorded a few times. The J gene is TRBJ1-5, the V gene TRBV21-1. TRBV21-1 constitutes a pseudogene. CDR3 length: 15 amino acids. CDR3 in amino acids: CASSKAKDSNQPQHF. The CDR3 DNA sequence: TGTGCCAGCAGCAAAGCCAAGGACAGCAATCAGCCCCAGCATTTT.

This chain links TRBV5-1 with TRBJ1-4; the D gene is possibly TRBD1 (5 bases). CDR3 length equals 14 residues. Germline CDR1 is SGHRS and CDR2 is YFSETQ. Between the trimmed V and J ends, which lost 0 bases and 5 bases, there was a span of 8 bases. For the CDR3, the DNA is TGCGCCAGCAGCTTGGTGCCAGGGAATGAAAAACTGTTTTTT. Its translation: CASSLVPGNEKLFF.

As to this clonotype: Germline is not matched at one junction end, which may reflect a read error. The rearrangement links TRBV28 to TRBJ1-1, with D hard to call. This CDR3 spans 12 amino acids. Germline values: CDR1 MDHEN, CDR2 SYDVKM. The CDR3: CANSLWQFEAFF. DNA for the CDR3: TGTGCCAACAGTTTATGGCAGTTTGAAGCTTTCTTT.

This clonotype was observed a few times. The rearrangement links TRBV4-1 to TRBJ2-5, with D tentatively TRBD2 (6 bases). V was cut by 1 base and J by 5 bases, with 17 bases left in between. This CDR3 contains 16 residues. Germline-derived CDR1 and CDR2 are MGHRA and YSYEKL. This CDR3 reads CASSQVIGRGGETQYF. The CDR3 region has the DNA TGCGCCAGCAGCCAAGTGATTGGACGGGGAGGTGAGACCCAGTACTTC.

Details on this clonotype: One base away lies a much larger clone, so this may be a sequencing read error. The gene calls are TRBV11-3 and TRBJ2-3; the D gene is possibly TRBD2 (6 bases). This CDR3 comprises 14 residues. Per the germline V gene, CDR1 is SGHNT and CDR2 is YENEEA. CDR3 in DNA: TGTGCCAGCAGCTTGAGCGGGCCCACAGATGCGCAGTATTTT. Translated: CASSLSGPTDAQYF.

This clonotype was counted a few times. A much larger clonotype is one base distant, so this may be a read error. The J gene is TRBJ2-1, the V gene TRBV12-3 or TRBV12-4; a weak D match, TRBD1 (5 bases). The J call may be incorrect, as the DNA end agrees better with TRBJ2-7. The CDR3 consists of 16 residues. CDR3 DNA: TGTGCCAGCAGTTTTTCGGGCAGGGTCTCCTACAATGAGCAGTACTTC. It is translated as CASSFSGRVSYNEQYF.

The chain recombines TRBV6-1 with TRBJ1-1; TRBD1 is a possible D gene (6 bases). The V end was cut by 7 bases, the J end by 4 bases, with 13 bases between. Germline lookup yields CDR1 MNHNS and CDR2 SASEGT. This CDR3 spans 13 amino acids. The CDR3 DNA is TGTGCCAGCAACAGGGAAAGGGGCACTGAAGCTTTCTTT. It yields the protein CASNRERGTEAFF.

The chain combines TRBV6-2 or TRBV6-3 with TRBJ1-6; tentative D call: TRBD1 (6 bases). Germline CDR1 and CDR2: MNHEY and SVGEGT. V shed 3 bases and J shed 10 bases, with 16 bases lying between them. This CDR3 spans 15 amino acids. Written as DNA, the CDR3 is TGTGCCAGCAGTTATGAGGTACAGGGAAACTCACCCCTCCACTTT. Protein sequence: CASSYEVQGNSPLHF.

The V call is TRBV5-1, the J call TRBJ1-4; a possible D gene is TRBD1 (6 bases). The CDR3 totals 15 residues. Germline values: CDR1 SGHRS, CDR2 YFSETQ. V gave up 4 bases and J gave up 1 base, with 11 bases separating them. The CDR3 DNA reads as TGCGCCAGCAGCCCCTCGGACAGAACTAATGAAAAACTGTTTTTT. Translated, it gives CASSPSDRTNEKLFF.

There are many counts of this clonotype. The CDR3 protein is CASSQTSGGVYEQYF. CDR3 nucleotide sequence: TGTGCCAGCAGCCAAACTAGCGGGGGGGTATACGAGCAGTACTTC. The rearrangement uses TRBV4-2 and TRBJ2-7, with 13 bases matching TRBD2. CDR1 is LGHNA, CDR2 YNFKEQ, per germline. The CDR3 is 15 amino acids. V dropped 2 bases and J dropped 4; count of bases not matched to a gene: 2.

This clonotype was seen a few times. A much larger clone lies one base from this, so it may be a read error. V and J are TRBV5-5 and TRBJ2-7; 9 positions agree with TRBD1. CDR1 and CDR2 from the germline V gene are SGHKS and YYEKEE (reference sequence). The CDR3 loop spans 15 amino acids. With 4 bases clipped from V and 7 bases from J, the junction kept 12 bases outside the gene matches. CDR3 in amino acids: CASSPRDRAYNEQYF. CDR3 sequence (DNA): TGTGCCAGCAGCCCCCGGGACAGGGCTTACAATGAGCAGTACTTC.

This clonotype was seen many times. The chain is built from TRBV5-5 and TRBJ2-5, with TRBD2 matching over 10 bases. Germline V gene sequence: CDR1 SGHKS, CDR2 YYEKEE (reference sequence). The CDR3 is made up of 15 amino acids. The V and J ends lost 6 bases and 4 bases, in that order; junction bases with no gene match: 9. CDR3 bases: TGTGCCAGCAACTGGCCGGGACTAGCGATAGAGACCCAGTACTTC. The encoded protein is CASNWPGLAIETQYF.

The chain combines TRBV11-3 with TRBJ2-1; perhaps D is TRBD1 or TRBD2 (5 bases each). The CDR3 runs to 14 residues. Trimming removed 4 bases at V and 5 bases at J, with 12 bases between. Germline V gene data show CDR1 as SGHNT and CDR2 as YENEEA. The CDR3 loop is CASSSGRLDNEQFF. The CDR3 DNA reads as TGTGCCAGCAGCTCGGGACGTCTGGACAATGAGCAGTTCTTC.

Remarks on this clonotype: This may be a read error, as it is one base from a much larger clone. This chain joins TRBV15 and TRBJ2-7, with a possible D match to TRBD2 (6 bases). CDR3 length equals 13 residues. CDR1 is LNHNV, CDR2 YYDKDF, per germline (reference sequence). CDR3 DNA sequence: TGTGCCATCAGCAGAGGGACTGGTTACGAGCAGTACTTC. As protein: CAISRGTGYEQYF.

This clonotype was counted a few times. The chain uses TRBV12-3 or TRBV12-4 and TRBJ1-2; D is perhaps TRBD1 (6 bases). Between the trimmed V and J ends, which lost 5 bases and 9 bases, there was a span of 19 bases. The CDR3 is 14 amino acids. CDR3 sequence (DNA): TGTGCCAGCAGTGTCAGTTTGGGGGGCGCGAGCTACACCTTC. As protein: CASSVSLGGASYTF.

Points on this clonotype: One base away lies a much larger clone, so this may be a sequencing read error. This rearrangement joins TRBV29-1 to TRBJ2-3, with a tentative D call TRBD2 (6 bases). The CDR3 consists of 14 residues. Germline V gene data show CDR1 as SQVTM and CDR2 as ANQGSEA. Trimming pared 4 bases from V and 0 bases from J, leaving 11 bases between. CDR3 bases: TGCAGCGTTGCGATGGGAGGAAGCACAGATACGCAGTATTTT. Translated: CSVAMGGSTDTQYF.

This clonotype was recorded many times. The chain joins TRBV20-1 to TRBJ2-3; the D gene is possibly TRBD2 (6 bases). From germline, CDR1 is DFQATT and CDR2 SNEGSKA (reference sequence). The V end lost 6 bases, the J end lost 6 bases, and 22 bases lay between the germline ends. The length of the CDR3 is 15 residues. The CDR3 DNA sequence: TGCAGTGCGACCACTGGGCGGGGACCCACGGATACGCAGTATTTT. Its protein is CSATTGRGPTDTQYF.

The CDR3 DNA reads as TGCAGTGCTAAGGGCGTCGGCAATCAGCCCCAGCATTTT. The encoded protein is CSAKGVGNQPQHF. This chain joins TRBV20-1 and TRBJ1-5; D is ambiguous. CDR3 size: 13 residues. The V gene lost 4 bases and the J gene lost 2 bases, with 9 bases spanning the gap. Germline lookup yields CDR1 DFQATT and CDR2 SNEGSKA (reference sequence).

Worth noting for this clonotype: A junction boundary mismatches the germline segment, possibly from a read error. The rearrangement joins TRBV7-9 to TRBJ1-5, with D unresolved. The CDR3 consists of 15 residues. Germline V gene lookup returns CDR1 SEHNR and CDR2 FQNEAQ (reference sequence). The CDR3 DNA follows: TGTGCCAGCAGCTTAGCGGCAGGACCAAATCAACCCCAGCATTTT. Translating it yields CASSLAAGPNQPQHF.